This TCR beta chain was retrieved from a study of T-cell memory formation after mild COVID-19. On the study more broadly: Clusters of TCRs were largely donor specific.

This clonotype was seen more than once but under ten times. Its antigen is unknown. Barcoded TCR alpha and TCR beta cDNA libraries with UMIs came from 5'RACE using constant-segment primers. MiXCR, run by TCRdb on the 5' RACE reads, gives a single entry per CDR3 protein. The table records around 250,000 distinct CDR3 sequences, 15% to 20% of them present only once. Notes on the study in general: Pre-infection memory held some responding clones, suggesting pre-existing cross-reactive T cells responded. Largely, contracting CD4+ clones fell within CM and EM, and contracting CD8+ clones within EMRA.

This CDR3 region has 15 residues. Germline assignment: CDR1 SGHTS and CDR2 YDEGEE. V lost 5 bases and J lost 3; bases outside the gene matches: 6. Specimen: PBMCs or a T cell subset sorted from them (not recorded which). The J gene is TRBJ1-4, the V gene TRBV5-8; 8 bases are a match to TRBD1. This TCR derives from a man between 18 and 35 years old who had mild COVID-19 (a few samples of this study predate the infection). Cell type and time point are not known. The chain's CDR3 is CASSFPQGANEKLFF. The CDR3 DNA reads as TGTGCCAGCAGTTTTCCACAGGGGGCTAATGAAAAACTGTTTTTT.